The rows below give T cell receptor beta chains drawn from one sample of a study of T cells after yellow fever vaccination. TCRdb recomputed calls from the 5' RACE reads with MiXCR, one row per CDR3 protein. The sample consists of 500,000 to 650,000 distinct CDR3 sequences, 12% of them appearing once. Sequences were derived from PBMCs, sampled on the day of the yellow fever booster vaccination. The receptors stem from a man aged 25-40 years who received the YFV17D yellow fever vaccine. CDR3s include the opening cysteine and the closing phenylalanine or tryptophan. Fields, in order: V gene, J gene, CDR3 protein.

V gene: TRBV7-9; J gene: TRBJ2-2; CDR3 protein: CASSLGVSFEGGELFF
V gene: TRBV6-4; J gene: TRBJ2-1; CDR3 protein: CASSERGLAISEQFF
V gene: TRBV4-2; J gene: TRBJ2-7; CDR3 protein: CASSPYGTVVIGLAGSSYEQYF
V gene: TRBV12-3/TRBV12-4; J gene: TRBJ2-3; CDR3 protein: CASTLGGGTTDTQYF
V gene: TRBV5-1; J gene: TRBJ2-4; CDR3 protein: CASSPREMIGNIQYF
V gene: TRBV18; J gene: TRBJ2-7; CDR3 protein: CASSPQTGNSYEQYF
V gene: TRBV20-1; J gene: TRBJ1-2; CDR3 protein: CSARLENYGYTF
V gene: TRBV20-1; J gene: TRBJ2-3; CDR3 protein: CSGPAGRVTDTQYF
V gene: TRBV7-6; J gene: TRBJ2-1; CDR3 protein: CASREGNEQFF
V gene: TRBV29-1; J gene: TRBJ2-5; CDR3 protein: CSAGTGPAETQYF
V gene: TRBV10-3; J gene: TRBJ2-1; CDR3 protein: CAISEWGGGEDEQFF
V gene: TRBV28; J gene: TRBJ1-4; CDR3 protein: CASRLGHPGIREKLFF
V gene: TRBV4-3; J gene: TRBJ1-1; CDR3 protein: CASSQDRKGEAFF
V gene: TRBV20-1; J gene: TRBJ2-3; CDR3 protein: CSAIFSGTDTQYF
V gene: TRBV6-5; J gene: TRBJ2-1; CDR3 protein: CASSYSAYGSSYNEQFF
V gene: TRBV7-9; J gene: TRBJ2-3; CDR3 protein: CASSGTITDTQYF
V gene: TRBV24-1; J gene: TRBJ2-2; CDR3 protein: CATSGNTGELFF